This T cell receptor (beta chain) was found in a study of CD8 T cells in ankylosing spondylitis. Quantitative 5'-RACE was performed with molecular barcodes, and it yielded the TCR beta libraries. From the 5' RACE reads, TCRdb called clonotypes with MiXCR, one entry per CDR3 protein. The sample has under 150,000 distinct CDR3 sequences, more than 7% seen once. Sample: synovial fluid, either unsorted or a sorted T cell fraction (not recorded which). The source of this sequence is a male donor with ankylosing spondylitis.

The CDR3 is CSARVVGQGRGSYNSPLHF. The CDR3 coding sequence is TGCAGTGCTAGAGTTGTTGGGCAGGGCCGTGGCTCCTATAATTCACCCCTCCACTTT. The chain is built from TRBV20-1 and TRBJ1-6, with D perhaps TRBD1 (5 bases). This CDR3 has 19 residues. The germline V gene encodes CDR1 DFQATT and CDR2 SNEGSKA (reference sequence). Trimming shortened V by 1 base and J by 0 bases, and 19 bases separated the two germline ends.